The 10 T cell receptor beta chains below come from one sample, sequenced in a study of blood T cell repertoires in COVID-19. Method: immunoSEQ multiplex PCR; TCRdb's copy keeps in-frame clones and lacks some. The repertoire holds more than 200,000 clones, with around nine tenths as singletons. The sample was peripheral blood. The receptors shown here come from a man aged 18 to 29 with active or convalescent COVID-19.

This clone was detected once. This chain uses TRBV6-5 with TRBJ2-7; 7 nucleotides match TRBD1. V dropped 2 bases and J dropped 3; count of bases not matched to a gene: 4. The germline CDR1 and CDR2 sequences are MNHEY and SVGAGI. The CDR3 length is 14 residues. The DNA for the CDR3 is TGTGCCAGCAGTTACGTTAGGGGGCTCTACGAGCAGTACTTC. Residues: CASSYVRGLYEQYF.

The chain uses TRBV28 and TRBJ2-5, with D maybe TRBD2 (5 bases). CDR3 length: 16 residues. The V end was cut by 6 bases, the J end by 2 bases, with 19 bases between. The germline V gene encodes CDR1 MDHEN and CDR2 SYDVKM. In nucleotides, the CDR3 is TGTGCCAGCAGCACGTCACTACCGGGAAAACAAGAGACCCAGTACTTC. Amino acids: CASSTSLPGKQETQYF.

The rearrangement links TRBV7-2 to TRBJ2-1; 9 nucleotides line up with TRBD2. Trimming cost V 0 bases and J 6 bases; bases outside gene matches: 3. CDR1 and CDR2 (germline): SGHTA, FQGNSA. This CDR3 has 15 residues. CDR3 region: CASSLAPSGINEQFF. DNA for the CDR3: TGTGCCAGCAGCTTAGCGCCTAGCGGGATCAATGAGCAGTTCTTC.

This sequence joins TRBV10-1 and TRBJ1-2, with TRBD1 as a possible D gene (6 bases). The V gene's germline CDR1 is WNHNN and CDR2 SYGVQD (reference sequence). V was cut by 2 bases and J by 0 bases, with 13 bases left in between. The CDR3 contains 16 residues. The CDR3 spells CASSEVGQKSNYGYTF. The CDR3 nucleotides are TGCGCCAGCAGTGAGGTAGGACAGAAGTCTAACTATGGCTACACCTTC.

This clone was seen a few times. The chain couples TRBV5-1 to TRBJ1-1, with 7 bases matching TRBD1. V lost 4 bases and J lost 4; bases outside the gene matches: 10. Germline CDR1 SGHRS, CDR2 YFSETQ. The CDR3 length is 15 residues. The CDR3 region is CASSAQQGSGTEAFF. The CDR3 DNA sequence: TGCGCCAGCAGCGCCCAACAGGGGAGTGGCACTGAAGCTTTCTTT.

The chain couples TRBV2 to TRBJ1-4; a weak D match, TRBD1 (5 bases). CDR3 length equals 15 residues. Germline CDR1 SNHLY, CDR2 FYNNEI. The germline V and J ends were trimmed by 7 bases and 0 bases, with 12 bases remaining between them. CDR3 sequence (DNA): TGTGCCAGCAAGCCCGGGGGTGCAACTAATGAAAAACTGTTTTTT. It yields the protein CASKPGGATNEKLFF.

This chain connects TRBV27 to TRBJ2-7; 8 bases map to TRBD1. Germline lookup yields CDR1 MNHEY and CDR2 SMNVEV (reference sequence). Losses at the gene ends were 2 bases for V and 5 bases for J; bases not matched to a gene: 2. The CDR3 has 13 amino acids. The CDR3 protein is CASSLLDRDEQYF. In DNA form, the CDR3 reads TGTGCCAGCAGTTTACTGGACAGGGACGAGCAGTACTTC.

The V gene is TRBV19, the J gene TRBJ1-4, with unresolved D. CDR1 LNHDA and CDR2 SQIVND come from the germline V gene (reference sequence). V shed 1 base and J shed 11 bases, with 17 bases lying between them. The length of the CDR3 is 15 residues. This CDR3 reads CASSIVEAPGGKLFF. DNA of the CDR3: TGTGCCAGTAGTATAGTAGAGGCCCCCGGCGGGAAACTGTTTTTT.

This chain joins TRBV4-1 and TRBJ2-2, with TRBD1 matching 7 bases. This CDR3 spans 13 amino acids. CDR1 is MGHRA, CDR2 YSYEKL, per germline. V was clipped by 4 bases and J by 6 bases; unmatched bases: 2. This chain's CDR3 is CASSPTGAGELFF. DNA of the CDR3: TGCGCCAGCAGCCCTACAGGGGCCGGGGAGCTGTTTTTT.

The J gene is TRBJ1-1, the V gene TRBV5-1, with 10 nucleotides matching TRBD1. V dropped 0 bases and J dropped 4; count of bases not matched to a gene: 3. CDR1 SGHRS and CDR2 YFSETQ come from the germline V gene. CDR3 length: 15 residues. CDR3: CASSLVGQGVTEAFF. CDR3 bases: TGCGCCAGCAGCTTGGTCGGACAGGGGGTCACTGAAGCTTTCTTT.